This passage covers 21 T cell receptor beta chains from one sample sequenced in a study of cytomegalovirus exposure and HLA in healthy donors. Primers: 60 Vbeta forward and 13 Jbeta reverse. Produced via immunoSEQ multiplex PCR; TCRdb's table is partial and in-frame only. This sample carries 90,000 to 95,000 clones, roughly 73% of them seen once, and the ten largest clones take under 5%. Sequencing was performed on PBMCs. These receptor sequences come from a male donor in good health and CMV-seropositive.

The chain carries TRBV7-3 and TRBJ2-1, with a tentative D call TRBD2 (5 bases). The CDR3 is 13 amino acids. The V gene lost 5 bases and the J gene lost 4 bases, with 9 bases spanning the gap. Germline loops: CDR1 SGHTA, CDR2 FQGTGA. CDR3 region: CASSRTEYNEQFF. The CDR3 coding sequence is TGTGCCAGCAGCAGGACTGAATACAATGAGCAGTTCTTC.

The chain recombines TRBV19 with TRBJ1-5; D is undetermined. V dropped 4 bases and J dropped 0 bases, with 7 bases sitting between them. CDR1 is LNHDA and CDR2 is SQIVND in the germline V gene (reference sequence). This CDR3 region has 14 residues. The CDR3 DNA is TGTGCCAGTAGTAGGGAGGATAGCAATCAGCCCCAGCATTTT. Translating it yields CASSREDSNQPQHF.

The chain carries TRBV6-1 and TRBJ1-1; 7 positions match TRBD1. Germline assignment: CDR1 MNHNS and CDR2 SASEGT. V trimming: 4 bases; J trimming: 0 bases; junction bases outside the gene matches: 11. The length of the CDR3 is 17 residues. CDR3 residues: CASSGSSGQLMNTEAFF. In nucleotides, the CDR3 is TGTGCCAGCAGTGGATCCTCGGGACAGCTCATGAACACTGAAGCTTTCTTT.

Only a few counts were recorded for this clone. The chain carries TRBV29-1 and TRBJ2-7, with D uncertain. This CDR3 has 15 amino acids. Deletions cut 2 bases from V and 3 bases from J, with 17 bases between. Per germline, CDR1 SQVTM and CDR2 ANQGSEA. CDR3 protein: CSVETGASPDYEQYF. CDR3 nucleotides: TGCAGCGTTGAAACTGGAGCCAGCCCTGACTACGAGCAGTACTTC.

The chain joins TRBV10-3 to TRBJ2-7, with 8 bases identical to TRBD2. The CDR3 covers 15 residues. J was trimmed by 0 bases and V by 5 bases; bases with no gene match: 6. Germline V gene lookup returns CDR1 ENHRY and CDR2 SYGVKD. CDR3 sequence reads: CAISFSGKSSYEQYF. The CDR3 coding sequence is TGTGCCATCAGTTTTAGCGGGAAGAGCTCCTACGAGCAGTACTTC.

This clone came up once. The rearrangement joins TRBV7-9 to TRBJ2-2, with TRBD1 matching 8 bases. V trimming: 5 bases; J trimming: 5 bases; junction bases outside the gene matches: 7. This CDR3 contains 15 residues. Germline V gives CDR1 SEHNR, CDR2 FQNEAQ (reference sequence). CDR3: CASSVGTGRTGELFF. CDR3 nucleotide sequence: TGTGCCAGCAGCGTTGGGACAGGAAGGACCGGGGAGCTGTTTTTT. Complete variable domain (other parts from reference TRBV7-9 and TRBJ2-2): DTGVSQNPRHKITKRGQNVTFRCDPISEHNRLYWYRQTLGQGPEFLTYFQNEAQLEKSRLLSDRFSAERPKGSFSTLEIQRTEQGDSAMYLCASSVGTGRTGELFFGEGSRLTVL.

The chain uses TRBV30 and TRBJ1-5, with 7 positions matching TRBD1. V was clipped by 1 base and J by 4 bases; unmatched bases: 1. In germline, CDR1 is GTSNPN, CDR2 SVGIG (reference sequence). The CDR3 totals 13 residues. The CDR3 loop reads CAWSGTGNQPQHF. The DNA for the CDR3 is TGTGCCTGGAGTGGGACAGGTAATCAGCCCCAGCATTTT.

On this clone itself: At one of its ends the junction is not consistent with the germline gene, which may arise from a read error. The chain links TRBV5-1 to TRBJ1-2; D unclear. Germline CDR1 SGHRS, CDR2 YFSETQ. The CDR3 is 14 residues long. CDR3 coding DNA: TGCGCCAGCAGCTTGGAACCGGGATCGGGTGGCTGCACCTTC. Protein: CASSLEPGSGGCTF.

This chain connects TRBV5-4 to TRBJ2-7; D is ambiguous. V lost 4 bases and J lost 3, with 8 bases in between. CDR1 SGHNT and CDR2 YYREEE come from the germline V gene (reference sequence). The CDR3 has 12 residues. Here the CDR3 reads CASSIDLYEQYF. In DNA, the CDR3 is TGTGCCAGCAGCATAGATCTCTACGAGCAGTACTTC.

This sequence joins TRBV30 and TRBJ1-3; D might be TRBD1 (5 bases). CDR3 length: 16 residues. Germline assignment: CDR1 GTSNPN and CDR2 SVGIG (reference sequence). With 0 bases removed from V and 1 base from J, the gap between germline ends came to 13 bases. DNA of the CDR3: TGTGCCTGGAGTGTACCTCCCAGGGTTTCTGGAAACACCATATATTTT. Its protein is CAWSVPPRVSGNTIYF.

The V call is TRBV27, the J call TRBJ1-5; D not resolved. The CDR3 spans 14 residues. Per germline, CDR1 MNHEY and CDR2 SMNVEV (reference sequence). V was shortened by 6 bases and J by 9 bases, with 18 bases between the two germline ends. For the CDR3, the DNA is TGTGCCAGCAGACCCTTTTACGGTATACCGCCCCAGCATTTT. Its protein product is CASRPFYGIPPQHF.

The chain employs TRBV30 and TRBJ1-5; D not resolved. Trimming shortened V by 1 base and J by 4 bases, and 8 bases separated the two germline ends. The CDR3 loop spans 13 amino acids. Germline assignment: CDR1 GTSNPN and CDR2 SVGIG (reference sequence). The CDR3 is CAWSGSGNQPQHF. The DNA for the CDR3 is TGTGCCTGGAGTGGTAGCGGAAATCAGCCCCAGCATTTT.

The chain carries TRBV7-3 and TRBJ2-7, with 7 bases fitting TRBD1. The germline V gene encodes CDR1 SGHTA and CDR2 FQGTGA. V was clipped by 3 bases and J by 6 bases; unmatched bases: 5. The CDR3 has 13 residues. CDR3 sequence (DNA): TGTGCCAGCAGCTTTGGACAGGTCGGCGAGCAGTACTTC. It encodes CASSFGQVGEQYF. The whole variable domain, filled in from reference TRBV7-3 and TRBJ2-7, reads GAGVSQTPSNKVTEKGKYVELRCDPISGHTALYWYRQSLGQGPEFLIYFQGTGAADDSGLPNDRFFAVRPEGSVSTLKIQRTERGDSAVYLCASSFGQVGEQYFGPGTRLTVT.

The rearrangement links TRBV2 to TRBJ1-6; D remains unclear. V was cut by 6 bases and J by 3 bases, with 9 bases left in between. Per germline, CDR1 SNHLY and CDR2 FYNNEI. CDR3 length: 14 residues. The CDR3 is CASREGYYNSPLHF. DNA for the CDR3: TGTGCCAGCAGAGAGGGATACTATAATTCACCCCTCCACTTT.

The gene calls are TRBV9 and TRBJ2-1; D ambiguous. The CDR3 has 15 residues. V lost 0 bases, J lost 2 bases, and 9 bases lay in between. The germline V gene has CDR1 SGDLS and CDR2 YYNGEE. The CDR3, as DNA: TGTGCCAGCAGCGTAGGTACAGCAACCTACAATGAGCAGTTCTTC. Its protein is CASSVGTATYNEQFF.

The V call is TRBV5-1, the J call TRBJ1-4, with TRBD1 matching 7 bases. V was clipped by 4 bases and J by 7 bases; unmatched bases: 7. The CDR3 spans 14 residues. CDR1 is SGHRS, CDR2 YFSETQ, per germline. In DNA, the CDR3 is TGCGCCAGCAGCCCGCAGGGGGGCGGTGAAAAACTGTTTTTT. It translates to CASSPQGGGEKLFF.

V gene TRBV19 combines with J gene TRBJ1-5, with a weak D call TRBD1 (6 bases). CDR1 LNHDA and CDR2 SQIVND come from the germline V gene (reference sequence). Trimming took off 0 bases at V and 6 bases at J, with 12 bases between the two ends. The CDR3 runs to 15 residues. CDR3 residues: CASSIEGARVQPQHF. Written as DNA, the CDR3 is TGTGCCAGTAGTATAGAGGGGGCGAGGGTTCAGCCCCAGCATTTT.

The J gene is TRBJ1-5, the V gene TRBV4-1; D is unresolved. Trimming took 1 base from V and 1 from J, leaving 14 bases between them. CDR3 length: 17 residues. The germline gives CDR1 MGHRA, CDR2 YSYEKL. Here the CDR3 DNA reads TGCGCCAGCAGCCAAGTTGGAGAAAGCCTCAGCAATCAGCCCCAGCATTTT. Translation gives CASSQVGESLSNQPQHF.

The V and J genes are TRBV28 and TRBJ2-3, with 11 positions matching TRBD2. The V gene's germline CDR1 is MDHEN and CDR2 SYDVKM. The CDR3 contains 14 residues. The trim removed 8 bases at V and 4 bases at J, leaving 5 bases unmatched. The CDR3 spells CASGLAGGADTQYF. CDR3 sequence (DNA): TGTGCCAGCGGCTTAGCGGGAGGGGCAGATACGCAGTATTTT.

This clone was counted between two and nine times. The V gene is TRBV10-3, the J gene TRBJ1-5, with TRBD1 as a possible D gene (5 bases). Germline CDR1 reads ENHRY; CDR2 reads SYGVKD. This CDR3 region has 13 residues. Trimming stripped 6 bases from V and 4 bases from J, with 10 bases between. DNA for the CDR3: TGTGCCATCAGCCCAGGGTGGAATCAGCCCCAGCATTTT. Its translation is CAISPGWNQPQHF.

The chain carries TRBV7-3 and TRBJ2-5; D is undetermined. Germline CDR1 reads SGHTA; CDR2 reads FQGTGA. CDR3 length equals 13 residues. V lost 4 bases and J 5 bases, leaving 11 bases between the germline ends. This chain's CDR3 is CASSSTPAETQYF. The CDR3, as DNA: TGTGCCAGCAGCTCTACCCCCGCGGAGACCCAGTACTTC. Variable domain in full (rest from reference TRBV7-3 and TRBJ2-5): GAGVSQTPSNKVTEKGKYVELRCDPISGHTALYWYRQSLGQGPEFLIYFQGTGAADDSGLPNDRFFAVRPEGSVSTLKIQRTERGDSAVYLCASSSTPAETQYFGPGTRLLVL.